The rows below give T cell receptor beta chains drawn from one sample of a study of response to subunit inactivated influenza vaccine. Via MiXCR, TCRdb re-called the RT-PCR reads, giving one row per CDR3 protein. The sample contains around 530,000 distinct CDR3 sequences, approximately 12% of which appear only once. The sequences come from PBMCs from blood, collected on the day of vaccination. These receptors all come from a man between 45 and 60 years old who received an inactivated influenza vaccine. Each CDR3 is given with its conserved first and last residue. D genes are given only for firm matches. Clone size is given for some rows only: seen once, a few or many times, or a class if the clone is expanded.

v_gene: TRBV28
d_gene: NA
abundance: NA
j_gene: TRBJ2-3
CDR3aa: CASSQQKTHTDTQYF
CDR3nt: TGTGCCAGCAGCCAACAGAAAACTCACACAGATACGCAGTATTTT

v_gene: TRBV5-6
d_gene: NA
abundance: NA
j_gene: TRBJ2-7
CDR3aa: CASRSLDKNSYEQYF
CDR3nt: TGTGCCAGCAGGAGTTTGGACAAAAACTCCTACGAGCAGTACTTC

v_gene: TRBV7-9
d_gene: TRBD1
abundance: NA
j_gene: TRBJ2-2
CDR3aa: CASRKGTGSGELFF
CDR3nt: TGTGCCAGCAGGAAGGGGACAGGGTCCGGGGAGCTGTTTTTT

v_gene: TRBV7-9
d_gene: NA
abundance: few
j_gene: TRBJ2-3
CDR3aa: CASSATGAEDTQYF
CDR3nt: TGTGCCAGCAGCGCTACGGGGGCGGAAGATACGCAGTATTTT

v_gene: TRBV28
d_gene: NA
abundance: NA
j_gene: TRBJ2-7
CDR3aa: CASRTPTYEQYF
CDR3nt: TGTGCCAGTCGGACACCTACCTACGAGCAGTACTTC

v_gene: TRBV2
d_gene: NA
abundance: NA
j_gene: TRBJ2-5
CDR3aa: CASSVDSPRETQYF
CDR3nt: TGTGCCAGCAGCGTGGACAGCCCCAGAGAGACCCAGTACTTC

v_gene: TRBV23-1
d_gene: NA
abundance: NA
j_gene: TRBJ2-7
CDR3aa: CASSQKRGQYF
CDR3nt: TGCGCCAGCAGTCAAAAGAGGGGGCAGTACTTC

v_gene: TRBV27
d_gene: NA
abundance: NA
j_gene: TRBJ2-6
CDR3aa: CASSLIESSGANVLTF
CDR3nt: TGTGCCAGCAGTTTAATTGAGTCTTCTGGGGCCAACGTCCTGACTTTC

v_gene: TRBV7-2
d_gene: NA
abundance: NA
j_gene: TRBJ1-1
CDR3aa: CASSPNRAAFF
CDR3nt: TGTGCCAGCAGCCCCAACAGGGCGGCTTTCTTT

v_gene: TRBV28
d_gene: NA
abundance: many
j_gene: TRBJ2-7
CDR3aa: CASSTFPGRSYEQYF
CDR3nt: TGTGCCAGCAGTACCTTTCCGGGTAGGTCCTACGAGCAGTACTTC

v_gene: TRBV15
d_gene: NA
abundance: many
j_gene: TRBJ2-1
CDR3aa: CATSRARQGSYNEQFF
CDR3nt: TGTGCCACCAGCAGAGCGAGGCAGGGCTCCTACAATGAGCAGTTCTTC

v_gene: TRBV5-5
d_gene: NA
abundance: NA
j_gene: TRBJ2-7
CDR3aa: CASSFPNSGQYF
CDR3nt: TGTGCCAGCAGCTTTCCTAACTCCGGGCAGTACTTC

v_gene: TRBV6-2/TRBV6-3
d_gene: NA
abundance: NA
j_gene: TRBJ1-5
CDR3aa: CASSSYGSNQPQHF
CDR3nt: TGTGCCAGCAGTAGTTACGGGAGCAATCAGCCCCAGCATTTT

v_gene: TRBV20-1
d_gene: TRBD1
abundance: NA
j_gene: TRBJ2-3
CDR3aa: CSARGTGGISTDTQYF
CDR3nt: TGCAGTGCTAGAGGAACAGGGGGCATTAGCACAGATACGCAGTATTTT

v_gene: TRBV7-9
d_gene: TRBD2
abundance: many
j_gene: TRBJ2-5
CDR3aa: CASSAGRETQYF
CDR3nt: TGTGCCAGCAGCGCCGGGAGGGAGACCCAGTACTTC

v_gene: TRBV11-2
d_gene: NA
abundance: NA
j_gene: TRBJ2-3
CDR3aa: CASSLGWGAGNSADTQYF
CDR3nt: TGTGCCAGCAGCTTGGGTTGGGGCGCAGGGAACTCAGCAGATACGCAGTATTTT

v_gene: TRBV5-1
d_gene: TRBD1
abundance: NA
j_gene: TRBJ2-3
CDR3aa: CASSLYTGTESTDTQYF
CDR3nt: TGCGCCAGCAGCCTCTACACCGGGACAGAATCCACAGATACGCAGTATTTT

v_gene: TRBV20-1
d_gene: TRBD1
abundance: NA
j_gene: TRBJ2-2
CDR3aa: CSARVTGGTGVVTGELFF
CDR3nt: TGCAGTGCTAGAGTCACAGGGGGAACGGGAGTCGTCACCGGGGAGCTGTTTTTT

v_gene: TRBV7-2
d_gene: TRBD1
abundance: many
j_gene: TRBJ2-1
CDR3aa: CASSSITGQVYNEQFF
CDR3nt: TGTGCCAGCAGCAGCATAACGGGACAGGTCTACAATGAGCAGTTCTTC

v_gene: TRBV5-1
d_gene: NA
abundance: few
j_gene: TRBJ2-3
CDR3aa: CASSHDGSATDTQYF
CDR3nt: TGCGCCAGCAGCCACGACGGGAGTGCCACAGATACGCAGTATTTT

v_gene: TRBV6-2/TRBV6-3
d_gene: NA
abundance: NA
j_gene: TRBJ2-1
CDR3aa: CASSYSSEFEQFF
CDR3nt: TGTGCCAGCAGTTACTCATCTGAGTTTGAGCAGTTCTTC

v_gene: TRBV24-1
d_gene: NA
abundance: NA
j_gene: TRBJ2-2
CDR3aa: CATSDSVEGHTGELFF
CDR3nt: TGTGCCACCAGTGATTCGGTAGAGGGGCACACCGGGGAGCTGTTTTTT

v_gene: TRBV28
d_gene: TRBD1
abundance: NA
j_gene: TRBJ2-5
CDR3aa: CASSYLRVRGYQETQYF
CDR3nt: TGTGCCAGCAGTTACCTCCGGGTCAGGGGGTACCAAGAGACCCAGTACTTC

v_gene: TRBV7-9
d_gene: NA
abundance: few
j_gene: TRBJ1-4
CDR3aa: CAVTGATNEKLFF
CDR3nt: TGTGCCGTTACAGGAGCAACTAATGAAAAACTGTTTTTT

v_gene: TRBV5-5
d_gene: NA
abundance: many
j_gene: TRBJ2-1
CDR3aa: CASSPRGANEQFF
CDR3nt: TGTGCCAGCAGCCCACGGGGGGCGAATGAGCAGTTCTTC

v_gene: TRBV29-1
d_gene: NA
abundance: many
j_gene: TRBJ2-3
CDR3aa: CSVDWGTDTQYF
CDR3nt: TGCAGCGTGGACTGGGGCACAGATACGCAGTATTTT

v_gene: TRBV4-2
d_gene: NA
abundance: NA
j_gene: TRBJ2-5
CDR3aa: CASSASEETQYF
CDR3nt: TGTGCCAGCAGCGCCAGCGAAGAGACCCAGTACTTC

v_gene: TRBV5-1
d_gene: NA
abundance: NA
j_gene: TRBJ2-4
CDR3aa: CASSLDREINIQYF
CDR3nt: TGCGCCAGCAGCTTGGACAGGGAAATAAACATTCAGTACTTC

v_gene: TRBV27
d_gene: NA
abundance: NA
j_gene: TRBJ2-1
CDR3aa: CASSFGVSEGDNEQFF
CDR3nt: TGTGCCAGCAGTTTTGGTGTGTCCGAGGGGGACAATGAGCAGTTCTTC

v_gene: TRBV29-1
d_gene: NA
abundance: NA
j_gene: TRBJ2-5
CDR3aa: CSVDIPQETQYF
CDR3nt: TGCAGCGTTGATATCCCCCAAGAGACCCAGTACTTC

v_gene: TRBV27
d_gene: TRBD2
abundance: NA
j_gene: TRBJ2-1
CDR3aa: CASVIGLAGREQFF
CDR3nt: TGTGCCAGCGTTATTGGACTAGCGGGAAGAGAGCAGTTCTTC